Below, 12 T cell receptor beta chains from the same sample are listed, as sequenced in a study of blood T cells in healthy people across ages. Using a J-beta primer mix together with a sample-barcoded 5' primer, a second PCR was run for roughly 6 to 12 cycles. From the 5' RACE reads, TCRdb called clonotypes with MiXCR, one entry per CDR3 protein. The sample carries about 1.4 million distinct CDR3 sequences, roughly 59% recorded once. The sequencing input was blood. All receptors derive from a man aged 18 to 35 in good health.

This chain uses TRBV7-9 with TRBJ2-7; 7 positions agree with TRBD2. The closer fit of TRBJ2-5 to the DNA end suggests the J call may be wrong. The CDR3 consists of 14 residues. Germline CDR1 reads SEHNR; CDR2 reads FQNEAQ (reference sequence). CDR3 protein: CASSSLAAGETQYF. DNA of the CDR3: TGTGCCAGCAGCTCTCTAGCAGCGGGGGAGACCCAGTACTTC.

V usage is TRBV20-1 and J usage is TRBJ2-1; D is unclear. CDR1 and CDR2 from the germline V gene are DFQATT and SNEGSKA (reference sequence). There are 10 residues in the CDR3. CDR3 region: CSARNNEQFF. Here the CDR3 DNA reads TGCAGCGCGCGGAACAATGAGCAGTTCTTC.

The CDR3 protein is CSGGGLPGTEAFF. In DNA form, the CDR3 reads TGCAGCGGGGGGGGCCTTCCAGGGACTGAAGCTTTCTTT. V is TRBV29-1 and J is TRBJ1-1; D is possibly TRBD1 (6 bases). The CDR3 loop spans 13 amino acids. Germline assignment: CDR1 SQVTM and CDR2 ANQGSEA. Trimming left V 7 bases short and J 5 bases short, with 17 bases between.

The gene calls are TRBV12-3 or TRBV12-4 and TRBJ1-2, with D maybe TRBD1 (5 bases). The V end lost 6 bases, the J end lost 7 bases, and 15 bases lay between the germline ends. The CDR3 loop spans 13 amino acids. CDR3 protein: CASRNQGVGGYTF. CDR3 sequence (DNA): TGTGCCAGCAGGAATCAGGGAGTCGGTGGCTACACCTTC.

This chain links TRBV6-2 or TRBV6-3 with TRBJ2-7; TRBD2 agrees at 7 bases. Germline CDR1 is MNHEY and CDR2 is SVGEGT. This CDR3 comprises 14 residues. Trimming at V came to 2 bases and at J to 3 bases, leaving 4 bases not matched to a gene. CDR3 amino acids: CASSYTGLNYEQYF. CDR3 nucleotide sequence: TGTGCCAGCAGTTACACGGGACTAAACTACGAGCAGTACTTC.

The rearrangement uses TRBV7-2 and TRBJ2-1; no definite D call. The length of the CDR3 is 11 residues. Germline V gives CDR1 SGHTA, CDR2 FQGNSA. Trimming took off 6 bases at V and 12 bases at J, with 12 bases between the two ends. The CDR3 sequence is CASRSGPRQFF. The CDR3, as DNA: TGTGCCAGCAGATCCGGGCCTCGGCAGTTCTTC.

The chain combines TRBV4-1 with TRBJ2-7; D remains ambiguous. The DNA end is more similar to TRBJ2-5, so the J call may be wrong. CDR3 length: 14 residues. Looked up from germline, CDR1 is MGHRA and CDR2 is YSYEKL. CDR3 loop: CASSQAGSVATQYF. The CDR3 bases are TGCGCCAGCAGCCAAGCAGGAAGTGTGGCGACCCAGTACTTC.

The chain has TRBV3-1 and TRBJ2-5; possibly TRBD1 for D (7 bases). V was shortened by 1 base and J by 7 bases, with 16 bases between the two germline ends. The length of the CDR3 is 15 residues. Germline V gene sequence: CDR1 LGHDT, CDR2 YNNKEL (reference sequence). CDR3 sequence: CASSQVAYRGGTQYF. CDR3 sequence (DNA): TGTGCCAGCAGCCAAGTTGCCTACAGGGGAGGGACCCAGTACTTC.

The rearrangement uses TRBV16 and TRBJ2-6; weak D call: TRBD1 (5 bases). Trimming left V 4 bases short and J 17 bases short, with 15 bases between. The CDR3 consists of 12 residues. Germline assignment: CDR1 KGHSY and CDR2 FQNENV. In nucleotides, the CDR3 is TGTGCCAGCAGCCGATCCCTAGTAGGGGTGACTTTC. This translates into CASSRSLVGVTF.

The sample holds a few counts of this clonotype. This sequence joins TRBV25-1 and TRBJ1-1; 7 positions match TRBD1. J gave up 1 base and V 6 bases, and 5 bases lay outside the gene matches. CDR3 size: 14 residues. Germline V gene sequence: CDR1 MGHDK, CDR2 SYGVNS. CDR3 DNA sequence: TGTGCCAGCAGCGAGGGACAGAAGAACACTGAAGCTTTCTTT. Translating gives CASSEGQKNTEAFF.

The chain couples TRBV6-1 to TRBJ2-7; the D is unclear. CDR1 is MNHNS, CDR2 SASEGT, per germline. The CDR3 is 13 amino acids. The ends were cut back, 2 bases at V and 1 base at J, with 6 bases in the middle. CDR3 protein: CASSEKRSYEQYF. The CDR3 DNA reads TGTGCCAGCAGTGAAAAGCGATCCTACGAGCAGTACTTC.

This clonotype was counted a few times. The rearrangement uses TRBV4-2 and TRBJ1-6; D is possibly TRBD1 (5 bases). The germline V gene encodes CDR1 LGHNA and CDR2 YNFKEQ. Trimming cost V 1 base and J 7 bases, with 11 bases left between them. The CDR3 loop spans 15 amino acids. The CDR3 bases are TGTGCCAGCAGCCAAGCCGGGACCCCAAATTCACCCCTCCACTTT. This sequence encodes CASSQAGTPNSPLHF.